The rows below give T cell receptor beta chains drawn from one sample of a study of blood T cell repertoires in COVID-19. Sequencing was performed with immunoSEQ multiplex PCR; in TCRdb, only in-frame clones are kept and a portion is missing. Among 60,000 to 70,000 clones listed, 75% to 85% were seen once. The sample was peripheral blood. These receptors originate from a man over 45 with acute or convalescent COVID-19. Each CDR3 is given with its conserved first and last residue. Fields, in order: D gene, V gene, clone size, J gene, CDR3 DNA, CDR3 protein. The D gene is left open where the match is weak. Only some rows state a clone size, as once, few, many or a class for expanded clones.

>TRBD2|TRBV10-3|few|TRBJ2-1
TGTGCCATCAGTCCGTCTAGCGGGGACAATGAGCAGTTCTTC
CAISPSSGDNEQFF
>NA|TRBV25-1|NA|TRBJ1-4
TGTGCCAGCAGCCCGACAGATAATAATGAAAAACTGTTTTTT
CASSPTDNNEKLFF
>TRBD1|TRBV6-5|NA|TRBJ2-1
TGTGCCAGCAGTCGGGACAGGGGGTACAATGAGCAGTTCTTC
CASSRDRGYNEQFF
>NA|TRBV6-5|few|TRBJ1-5
TGTGCCAGCAGTCACCGGGACACGGGCAATCAGCCCCAGCATTTT
CASSHRDTGNQPQHF
>NA|TRBV27|NA|TRBJ2-7
TGTGCCAGCAGTAAAGACAGCAGCTCCTACGAGCAGTACTTC
CASSKDSSSYEQYF
>TRBD2|TRBV7-2|NA|TRBJ2-2
TGTGCCAGCAGTTATTCGACTAGCCCCTTTAACACCGGGGAGCTGTTTTTT
CASSYSTSPFNTGELFF
>TRBD1|TRBV7-3|NA|TRBJ2-7
TGTGCCAGCAGCCAAGACAGGGAATACGAGCAGTACTTC
CASSQDREYEQYF
>TRBD2|TRBV7-2|NA|TRBJ2-5
TGTGCCAGCAGCCAATTAGCGGGGACGGAGACCCAGTACTTC
CASSQLAGTETQYF
>NA|TRBV29-1|NA|TRBJ1-1
TGCAGCGTTGAGTACACGACTGAAGCTTTCTTT
CSVEYTTEAFF
>TRBD1|TRBV12-3/TRBV12-4|NA|TRBJ1-3
TGTGCCAGCAGCCCGGACAGGGGGGACACCATATATTTT
CASSPDRGDTIYF
>NA|TRBV27|NA|TRBJ2-2
TGTGCCAGCAGTTGGGGTGCGAGGAGGACCAACACCGGGGAGCTGTTTTTT
CASSWGARRTNTGELFF
>TRBD1|TRBV29-1|few|TRBJ2-4
TGCAGCGTTGAAGATTTTGGCTCCAACGGACAGGCCCTACTAGCCAAAAACATTCAGTACTTC
CSVEDFGSNGQALLAKNIQYF
>NA|TRBV11-2|NA|TRBJ1-1
TGTGCCAGCACCCCGGATCGAGGCCAAAAGACTTTCTTT
CASTPDRGQKTFF
>NA|TRBV24-1|NA|TRBJ2-3
TGTGCCTCATCAGGCCGCAGGGAAACGGATACGCAGTATTTT
CASSGRRETDTQYF
>NA|TRBV30|NA|TRBJ1-1
TGTGCCTGGGGGGGGTTTAGGAACACTGAAGCTTTCTTT
CAWGGFRNTEAFF
>TRBD1|TRBV19|few|TRBJ2-7
TGTGCCAGTAGTCGCGAGGCCGGGACAGGGGGCTACGAGCAGTACTTC
CASSREAGTGGYEQYF
>NA|TRBV30|NA|TRBJ2-3
TGTGCCTGGACCGAGGGTACGAGCCTCCCAGATACGCAGTATTTT
CAWTEGTSLPDTQYF
>TRBD1|TRBV15|NA|TRBJ2-1
TGTGCCACCAGCAGAGGTCGGGGACAGGGGGCGCGCAATGAGCAGTTCTTC
CATSRGRGQGARNEQFF
>TRBD2|TRBV19|NA|TRBJ2-3
TGTGCCAGTAGTAGGACTAGCGGAAACGCAGATACGCAGTATTTT
CASSRTSGNADTQYF
>NA|TRBV6-4|once|TRBJ2-1
TGTGCCAGCAACCTCCAGGTTACGTACAATGAGCAGTTCTTC
CASNLQVTYNEQFF
>NA|TRBV7-2|NA|TRBJ2-3
TGTGCCAGCAGCCCTACAGATACGCAGTATTTT
CASSPTDTQYF
>NA|TRBV30|NA|TRBJ2-1
TGTGCCTGGAGTTTGAATAGTTTTGCTGAGCAGTTCTTC
CAWSLNSFAEQFF
>NA|TRBV18|NA|TRBJ1-1
TGTGCCAGCTCACCAACAGGGTCGGACGACACTGAAGCTTTCTTT
CASSPTGSDDTEAFF
>TRBD1|TRBV5-1|NA|TRBJ1-6
TGCGCCAGCAGCCCAAGGGACAGTTCGACCTCACCCCTCCACTTT
CASSPRDSSTSPLHF
>NA|TRBV6-6|NA|TRBJ1-4
TGTGCCAGCAGTTCCCCGGACGGGACAACTAATGAAAAACTGTTTTTT
CASSSPDGTTNEKLFF